These 5 T cell receptor beta chains were all obtained from the same sample, sequenced in a study of T cells in localized non-small cell lung cancer. Repertoires were generated with immunoSEQ multiplex PCR, while TCRdb's copy carries only in-frame clones and drops some. This sample carries around 91,000 clones, approximately 88% of them seen once, and the ten largest clones take roughly 15%. This specimen was peripheral blood, taken before any cancer treatment. The receptor set was obtained from a man aged 35-75 years with stage I squamous cell lung carcinoma.

This sequence joins TRBV12-2 and TRBJ1-4; the table's D call TRBD1 went unverified against the DNA. TRBV12-2 is deemed a pseudogene. This CDR3 spans 23 amino acids. Here the CDR3 DNA reads TGTGCAAGTCGCCCTCTCGGACAGGTTGACCCCGGGTGGATCCCTGGACCCCGGGAAAAACTGTTTTTT. This encodes CASRPLGQVDPGWIPGPREKLFF.

This sequence joins TRBV14 and TRBJ1-6, with no clear D. Germline V gives CDR1 SGHDN, CDR2 FVKESK. V lost 0 bases, J lost 11 bases, and 8 bases lay in between. This CDR3 has 13 amino acids. CDR3 DNA: TGTGCCAGCAGCCAAGAAGGGTGGACACCCCTCCACTTT. It specifies CASSQEGWTPLHF.

In the case of this clone: Given the absence of the conserved phenylalanine or tryptophan at the CDR3 end, a read error is likely. It is unclear where the CDR3 begins or ends on the DNA, so no DNA is shown, and the CDR3 is as TCRdb lists it. V gene TRBV4-1 combines with J gene TRBJ1-5; TRBD1 is taken as the D call from the table, unchecked against the DNA. CDR1 is MGHRA, CDR2 YSYEKL, per germline. With termini counted, the CDR3 has 12 amino acids. The CDR3 is CASSQEKDREIL.

The chain uses TRBV10-3 and TRBJ2-7; 9 bases align to TRBD1. V lost 2 bases to trimming and J lost 5 bases; unmatched junction nucleotides: 4. The CDR3 extends over 14 amino acids. In germline, CDR1 is ENHRY, CDR2 SYGVKD. The CDR3 nucleotides are TGTGCCATCAGTGAGACCCGGGACAGGGACGAGCAGTACTTC. Protein: CAISETRDRDEQYF.

This chain links TRBV5-1 with TRBJ2-3; D remains ambiguous. Trimming cost V 5 bases and J 0 bases, with 16 bases left between them. This CDR3 is built from 16 residues. Per the germline V gene, CDR1 is SGHRS and CDR2 is YFSETQ. The CDR3 DNA sequence: TGCGCCAGCAGACAAACTTATCAACCGAGCACAGATACGCAGTATTTT. This sequence encodes CASRQTYQPSTDTQYF.